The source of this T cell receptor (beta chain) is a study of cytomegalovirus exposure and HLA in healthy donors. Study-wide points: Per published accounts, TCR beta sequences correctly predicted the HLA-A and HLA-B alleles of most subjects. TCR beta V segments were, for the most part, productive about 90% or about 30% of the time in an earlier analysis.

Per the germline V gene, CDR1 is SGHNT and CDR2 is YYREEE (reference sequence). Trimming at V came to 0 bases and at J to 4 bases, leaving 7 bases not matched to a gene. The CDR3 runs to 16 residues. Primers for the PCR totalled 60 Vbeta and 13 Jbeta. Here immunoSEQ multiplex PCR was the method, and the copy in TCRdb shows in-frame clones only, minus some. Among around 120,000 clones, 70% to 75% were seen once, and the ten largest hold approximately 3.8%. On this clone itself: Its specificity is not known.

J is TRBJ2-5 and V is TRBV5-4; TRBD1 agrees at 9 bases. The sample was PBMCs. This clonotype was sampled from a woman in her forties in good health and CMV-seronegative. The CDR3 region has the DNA TGTGCCAGCAGCTTGGGACCGGACAGGGGACGAGAGACCCAGTACTTC. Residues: CASSLGPDRGRETQYF.